The T cell receptor beta chain under discussion was sequenced for a study of blood T cell repertoires in COVID-19. A single count supports this clone. CDR3 length: 15 amino acids. V lost 2 bases, J lost 2 bases, and 12 bases lay in between. The germline gives CDR1 KGHSH, CDR2 LQKENI. All enrollees were about 18 to 95 years old and from some 24 US areas. Cohorts were assigned according to the clinical history that participants reported. The study counted Cohort 3 donors as recovered given two negative PCRs, clearance, or symptom resolution. Original processing notes: It was from reference gene primer amplification that nucleated cell counts were estimated. Some clones are missing from TCRdb's copy, which holds only in-frame ones; the method was immunoSEQ multiplex PCR. V, J and clone size are those of that table, while D and trimming were read from the DNA. The sample lists about 320,000 clones; about nine tenths were seen once.

This clonotype was sampled from a man aged 55 to 70 who had recovered from COVID-19. Material for sequencing was PBMCs or T cells enriched from blood (not recorded which). This chain links TRBV18 with TRBJ1-1; no firm D call. CDR3 sequence reads: CASSPSSLDNTEAFF. The CDR3 coding sequence is TGTGCCAGCTCACCAAGCTCTCTAGACAACACTGAAGCTTTCTTT.